These T cell receptor beta chains were read from a single sample in a study of molecular identifiers for immune sequencing clone quantification. TCRdb passed the PCR reads through MiXCR, listing each CDR3 protein once. The repertoire has 460,000 or so distinct CDR3 sequences, around 23% of them found once; the top ten carry approximately 0.8%. Material for sequencing was naive CD8+ T cells from blood, with Jurkat cell RNA spiked in. The receptors originated from a human donor in good health. Some libraries in this study had Jurkat cell RNA spiked in. Both conserved end residues are part of each CDR3. D genes are given only for firm matches. Size is omitted from some rows. Given values are once, few, many or a class for expanded clones.

V: TRBV7-8
D: TRBD2
size: many
J: TRBJ2-3
DNA: TGTGCCAGCAGCCCGGGACTAGCGGGGGGACCATCCGATACGCAGTATTTT
CDR3: CASSPGLAGGPSDTQYF

V: TRBV19
D: TRBD1
size: NA
J: TRBJ2-7
DNA: TGTGCCAGTAGTACGGGGACAGGACAAATCTACGAGCAGTACTTC
CDR3: CASSTGTGQIYEQYF

V: TRBV19
D: NA
size: NA
J: TRBJ1-5
DNA: TGTGCCAGTAGTATGATGGACAGAGGGGGCAATCAGCCCCAGCATTTT
CDR3: CASSMMDRGGNQPQHF

V: TRBV5-6
D: TRBD1
size: NA
J: TRBJ2-7
DNA: TGTGCCAGCAGCTCCGCGGGACAGGGGATATCCTACGAGCAGTACTTC
CDR3: CASSSAGQGISYEQYF

V: TRBV30
D: TRBD1
size: many
J: TRBJ2-2
DNA: TGTGCCTGGAATACCCGGGACAGGGTTTGGACCGGGGAGCTGTTTTTT
CDR3: CAWNTRDRVWTGELFF

V: TRBV28
D: NA
size: NA
J: TRBJ1-3
DNA: TGTGCCAGCAGTTTATATCCGGGGGTATATGGAAACACCATATATTTT
CDR3: CASSLYPGVYGNTIYF

V: TRBV9
D: NA
size: NA
J: TRBJ2-3
DNA: TGTGCCAGCAGCCCCCCCCCCACAGAGACGCAGGATTTT
CDR3: CASSPPPTETQDF

V: TRBV9
D: TRBD2
size: few
J: TRBJ2-7
DNA: TGTGCCAGCAGCCTGGGACTAGCGGGTTTGGAGTACGAGCAGTACTTC
CDR3: CASSLGLAGLEYEQYF

V: TRBV4-3
D: NA
size: NA
J: TRBJ2-1
DNA: TGCGCCAGCAGCCAAGATGAAGGGGGGGCCTCCTACAATGAGCAGTTCTTC
CDR3: CASSQDEGGASYNEQFF

V: TRBV10-2
D: TRBD1
size: few
J: TRBJ2-1
DNA: TGTGCCAGCAGTGCGGGACAGGGGTCCTACAATGAGCAGTTCTTC
CDR3: CASSAGQGSYNEQFF

V: TRBV2
D: NA
size: NA
J: TRBJ1-2
DNA: TGTGCCAGCAGATCAGGGGACTATGGCTACGCCTTC
CDR3: CASRSGDYGYAF

V: TRBV7-2
D: NA
size: many
J: TRBJ2-7
DNA: TGTGCCAGCAGCCGCCGGCCAGTTTTGGGTGAGCAGTACTTC
CDR3: CASSRRPVLGEQYF

V: TRBV6-1
D: NA
size: NA
J: TRBJ1-5
DNA: TGTGCCAGCATCGAATGGGGGGGGGATAGCAATCAGCCCCAGCATTTT
CDR3: CASIEWGGDSNQPQHF

V: TRBV12-5
D: NA
size: many
J: TRBJ2-3
DNA: TGTGCTAGTGGTTTGGTACTGGGAAGCACAGATACGCAGTATTTT
CDR3: CASGLVLGSTDTQYF

V: TRBV7-9
D: NA
size: NA
J: TRBJ2-4
DNA: TGTGCCAGCAGTAGGCCAGCGGAGGGACCTCTAGCCAAAAACATTCAGTACTTC
CDR3: CASSRPAEGPLAKNIQYF

V: TRBV12-3/TRBV12-4
D: NA
size: NA
J: TRBJ2-7
DNA: TGTGCCAGCAGTATCTACGTCGGGACACCAGACGAGCAGTACTTC
CDR3: CASSIYVGTPDEQYF

V: TRBV5-1
D: NA
size: many
J: TRBJ1-3
DNA: TGCGCCAGCAGCTGGACGGACTCTGGAAACACCATATATTTT
CDR3: CASSWTDSGNTIYF

V: TRBV29-1
D: TRBD2
size: NA
J: TRBJ2-1
DNA: TGCAGCGTTGGTGAAGTAGCGGGAGACTTATACAATGAGCAGTTCTTC
CDR3: CSVGEVAGDLYNEQFF

V: TRBV6-2/TRBV6-3
D: TRBD1
size: many
J: TRBJ2-6
DNA: TGTGCCAGCAGCCCCGGGACAGGGGCAAGGGTCCTGACTTTC
CDR3: CASSPGTGARVLTF

V: TRBV5-4
D: TRBD2
size: NA
J: TRBJ2-7
DNA: TGTGCCAGCAGCGTAGCGGGGTCCTACGAGCAGTACTTC
CDR3: CASSVAGSYEQYF

V: TRBV4-3
D: NA
size: few
J: TRBJ1-4
DNA: TGCGCCAGCAGCCAAGGAGTTGGGGCCGGAGATGAAAAACTGTTTTTT
CDR3: CASSQGVGAGDEKLFF

V: TRBV5-1
D: NA
size: many
J: TRBJ2-7
DNA: TGCGCCAGCAGCCAACTGGGCGAGCAGTACTTC
CDR3: CASSQLGEQYF

V: TRBV28
D: TRBD2
size: many
J: TRBJ2-3
DNA: TGTGCCAGCAGCCTACGTCCGGGACTAGCGGCCACAGATACGCAGTATTTT
CDR3: CASSLRPGLAATDTQYF

V: TRBV19
D: TRBD1
size: many
J: TRBJ1-5
DNA: TGTGCCAGTAGTATGCTACAGGGGGCATCCGAGCAGCCCCAGCATTTT
CDR3: CASSMLQGASEQPQHF

V: TRBV13
D: NA
size: few
J: TRBJ1-2
DNA: TGTGCCAGCAGCTTAGGTGGGGGGCTCTCTGGCTACACCTTC
CDR3: CASSLGGGLSGYTF

V: TRBV20-1
D: TRBD2
size: NA
J: TRBJ2-3
DNA: TGCAGTGCTAGAGGTGCTAGCGGGCGGGCCCTGGGCACAGATACGCAGTATTTT
CDR3: CSARGASGRALGTDTQYF